The text below deals with one TCR beta chain. The source of the sample is a study of yellow fever vaccine responses in identical twins. TCRdb reprocessed the RT-PCR reads via MiXCR and lists one record per CDR3 protein. Of fewer than 6,000 distinct CDR3 sequences listed, about 82% were seen once; the top ten hold under 2.5%. The CDR3 contains 14 residues. V lost 3 bases and J 2 bases, leaving 10 bases between the germline ends. Germline V gives CDR1 KGHSH, CDR2 LQKENI. The specimen comprised T cells from blood (PBMCs), unsorted or a sorted subset (not recorded which), sampled before or after yellow fever vaccination (not recorded which). The chain has TRBV18 and TRBJ2-5; no clear D gene. The sequence came from a woman aged 18-30 years who received the yellow fever vaccine. This CDR3 is CASSPTYNQETQYF. The CDR3 region has the DNA TGTGCCAGCTCACCGACATATAATCAAGAGACCCAGTACTTC.